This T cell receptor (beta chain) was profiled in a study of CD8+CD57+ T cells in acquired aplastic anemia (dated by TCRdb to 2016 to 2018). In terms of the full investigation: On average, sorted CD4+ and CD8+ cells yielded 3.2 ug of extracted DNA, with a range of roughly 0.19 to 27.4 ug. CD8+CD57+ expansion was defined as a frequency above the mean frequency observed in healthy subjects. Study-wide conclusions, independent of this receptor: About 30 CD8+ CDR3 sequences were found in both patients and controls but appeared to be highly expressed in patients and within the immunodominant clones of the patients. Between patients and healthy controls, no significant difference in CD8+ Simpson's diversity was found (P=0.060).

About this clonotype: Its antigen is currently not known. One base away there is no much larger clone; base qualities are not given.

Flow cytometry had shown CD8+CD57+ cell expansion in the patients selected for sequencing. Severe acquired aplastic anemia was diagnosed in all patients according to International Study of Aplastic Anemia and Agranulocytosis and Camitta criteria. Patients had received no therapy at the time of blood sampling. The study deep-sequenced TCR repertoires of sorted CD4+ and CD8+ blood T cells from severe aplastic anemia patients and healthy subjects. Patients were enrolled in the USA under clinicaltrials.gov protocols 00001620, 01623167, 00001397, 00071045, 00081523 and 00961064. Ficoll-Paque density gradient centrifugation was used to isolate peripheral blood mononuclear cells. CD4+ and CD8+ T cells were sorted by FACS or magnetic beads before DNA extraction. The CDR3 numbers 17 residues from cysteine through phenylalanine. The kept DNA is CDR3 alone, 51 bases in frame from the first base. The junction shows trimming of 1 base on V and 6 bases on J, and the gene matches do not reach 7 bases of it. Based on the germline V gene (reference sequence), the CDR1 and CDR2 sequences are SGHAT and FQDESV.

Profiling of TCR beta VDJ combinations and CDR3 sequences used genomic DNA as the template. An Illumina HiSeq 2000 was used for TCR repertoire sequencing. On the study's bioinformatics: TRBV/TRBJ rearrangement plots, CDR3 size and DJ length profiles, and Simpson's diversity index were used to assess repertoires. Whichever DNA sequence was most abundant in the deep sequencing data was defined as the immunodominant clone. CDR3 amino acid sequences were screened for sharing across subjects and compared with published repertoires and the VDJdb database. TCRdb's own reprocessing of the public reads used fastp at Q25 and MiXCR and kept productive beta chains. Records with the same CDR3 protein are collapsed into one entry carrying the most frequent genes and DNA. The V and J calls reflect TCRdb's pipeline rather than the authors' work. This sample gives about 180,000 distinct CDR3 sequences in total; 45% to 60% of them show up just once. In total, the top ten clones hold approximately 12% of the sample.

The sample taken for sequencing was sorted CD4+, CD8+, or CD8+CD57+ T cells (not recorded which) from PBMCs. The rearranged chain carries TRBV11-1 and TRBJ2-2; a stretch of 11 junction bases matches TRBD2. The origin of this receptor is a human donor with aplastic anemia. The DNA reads TGTGCCAGCAGCTTAGGCTTACTAGCGGGAGTTGCCGGGGAGCTGTTTTTT. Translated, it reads CASSLGLLAGVAGELFF.